This T cell receptor (beta chain) stems from a study of CD8+ T cells in alopecia areata. Once RNA had been extracted, it was reverse transcribed into cDNA to act as the sequencing template. TCRdb keeps only in-frame clones here, not all; method: immunoSEQ multiplex PCR. The table has 200,000 to 250,000 clones, 64% seen once. Treatment here: oral pan-JAK inhibitor, 5-10 mg twice daily. Per the germline V gene, CDR1 is GTSNPN and CDR2 is SVGIG (reference sequence). Trimming removed 6 bases at V and 0 bases at J, with 17 bases between. This CDR3 contains 15 residues. The chain carries TRBV30 and TRBJ1-2; unclear D gene. The sequence was collected from a human donor with alopecia areata. The sequencing here drew on CD4+ T cells sorted from blood, taken at week 4, from a patient treated with tofacitinib. CDR3 sequence: CACDQTLQANYGYTF. Here the CDR3 DNA reads TGTGCCTGCGATCAGACGTTGCAAGCTAACTATGGCTACACCTTC.